This T cell receptor beta chain is from a study of T cell responses to AZD1222 COVID-19 vaccine. General study points: No repertoire was sampled before or during the peak T cell response, only after it. Seropositive at baseline were only a handful of AZD1222 recipients.

Notes on this clone: No antigen is known for it.

Deletions cut 4 bases from V and 0 bases from J, with 16 bases between. The germline gives CDR1 SGHRS, CDR2 YFSETQ. This CDR3 has 17 residues. TCRdb keeps only in-frame clones here, not all; method: immunoSEQ multiplex PCR. The data contain roughly 150,000 clones, roughly 92% of them singletons. Investigators merged groups given second doses at roughly 4 or roughly 12 weeks. The TCR was taken from an adult who received the AZD1222 COVID-19 vaccine. The chain recombines TRBV5-1 with TRBJ1-4; maybe TRBD1 (5 bases). Sequences were derived from peripheral blood, sampled 28 days after the second AZD1222 dose. The CDR3, as DNA: TGCGCCAGCAGCGCTCACTCGGGGGAAGCAACTAATGAAAAACTGTTTTTT. It is translated as CASSAHSGEATNEKLFF.